This is a list of T cell receptor beta chains from one sample in a study of cytomegalovirus exposure and HLA in healthy donors. Libraries were prepared by immunoSEQ multiplex PCR; TCRdb keeps only in-frame clonotypes and omits some of them. The sample lists tens of thousands of clones, around four fifths occurring once. Sequencing was done on a sample of PBMCs. These receptor sequences come from a man aged 35-49 years in good health and CMV-seronegative. CDR3s include the opening cysteine and the closing phenylalanine or tryptophan. The order of the fields is clone size, D gene, J gene, V gene, CDR3 DNA, CDR3 protein. D genes are given only for firm matches. The size field is filled for only some rows; it gives once, few, many or a size class.

abundance: few
d_gene: TRBD2
j_gene: TRBJ2-1
v_gene: TRBV5-4
CDR3nt: TGTGCCAGCAGCTTAGGTGGGGAGGGGCAGTTCTTC
CDR3aa: CASSLGGEGQFF

abundance: -
d_gene: -
j_gene: TRBJ1-2
v_gene: TRBV5-1
CDR3nt: TGCGCCAGCAGCTTGGACAGTACAGACTATGGCTACACCTTC
CDR3aa: CASSLDSTDYGYTF

abundance: -
d_gene: TRBD2
j_gene: TRBJ2-7
v_gene: TRBV27
CDR3nt: TGTGCCAGCAGTTTGAGGGATATGGGGACGGGGGGGATCCCCTACGAGCAGTACTTC
CDR3aa: CASSLRDMGTGGIPYEQYF

abundance: once
d_gene: TRBD1
j_gene: TRBJ2-7
v_gene: TRBV25-1
CDR3nt: TGTGCCAGCAGTGAATTAGGAGGACAGGGAGGTTTATACGAGCAGTACTTC
CDR3aa: CASSELGGQGGLYEQYF

abundance: once
d_gene: -
j_gene: TRBJ2-4
v_gene: TRBV2
CDR3nt: TGTGCCAGCAGTGCCGACAGACCCTCCCCGATTCAGTACTTC
CDR3aa: CASSADRPSPIQYF

abundance: -
d_gene: -
j_gene: TRBJ1-3
v_gene: TRBV7-8
CDR3nt: TGTGCCAGCAGCGCCGGACTCTCTGGAAACACCATATATTTT
CDR3aa: CASSAGLSGNTIYF

abundance: -
d_gene: -
j_gene: TRBJ2-3
v_gene: TRBV9
CDR3nt: TGTGCCAGCAGCGCCCAGGTCGGGAGCGATACGCAGTATTTT
CDR3aa: CASSAQVGSDTQYF

abundance: few
d_gene: TRBD1
j_gene: TRBJ1-5
v_gene: TRBV4-2
CDR3nt: TGTGCCAGCAGCCAAGGGACAGGGCTCAATCAGCCCCAGCATTTT
CDR3aa: CASSQGTGLNQPQHF

abundance: -
d_gene: TRBD1
j_gene: TRBJ1-1
v_gene: TRBV7-8
CDR3nt: TGTGCCAGCAGCTTAGGGTACAGGGGAAGGGGACGGAACACTGAAGCTTTCTTT
CDR3aa: CASSLGYRGRGRNTEAFF

abundance: -
d_gene: TRBD2
j_gene: TRBJ2-3
v_gene: TRBV4-2
CDR3nt: TGTGCCAGCAGCCAAGATCTAGCGGGAGGGAGTAATACGCAGTATTTT
CDR3aa: CASSQDLAGGSNTQYF

abundance: few
d_gene: TRBD1
j_gene: TRBJ1-1
v_gene: TRBV6-6
CDR3nt: TGTGCCAGCAGTTACTCTTCGACAGGGGTAAGGGCTGAAGCTTTCTTT
CDR3aa: CASSYSSTGVRAEAFF

abundance: -
d_gene: TRBD1
j_gene: TRBJ2-3
v_gene: TRBV7-9
CDR3nt: TGTGCCAGCAGCACGAACAGGGGGCCCACAGATACGCAGTATTTT
CDR3aa: CASSTNRGPTDTQYF

abundance: -
d_gene: TRBD1
j_gene: TRBJ2-7
v_gene: TRBV11-2
CDR3nt: TGTGCCAGCAGCTTAGGGCCGACAGGGATCCACGAGCAGTACTTC
CDR3aa: CASSLGPTGIHEQYF

abundance: -
d_gene: -
j_gene: TRBJ2-5
v_gene: TRBV5-4
CDR3nt: TGTGCCAGCAGCTTGGGGGCTGGAACACCAGGAGAGACCCAGTACTTC
CDR3aa: CASSLGAGTPGETQYF

abundance: -
d_gene: TRBD1
j_gene: TRBJ1-5
v_gene: TRBV19
CDR3nt: TGTGCCAGTAGTTTCGGACAGGGTCGAAATGGCAATCAGCCCCAGCATTTT
CDR3aa: CASSFGQGRNGNQPQHF

abundance: -
d_gene: -
j_gene: TRBJ2-2
v_gene: TRBV7-9
CDR3nt: TGTGCCAGCAGCGTCTTTCGAGGCCGAGTGAGTACGAACACCGGGGAGCTGTTTTTT
CDR3aa: CASSVFRGRVSTNTGELFF